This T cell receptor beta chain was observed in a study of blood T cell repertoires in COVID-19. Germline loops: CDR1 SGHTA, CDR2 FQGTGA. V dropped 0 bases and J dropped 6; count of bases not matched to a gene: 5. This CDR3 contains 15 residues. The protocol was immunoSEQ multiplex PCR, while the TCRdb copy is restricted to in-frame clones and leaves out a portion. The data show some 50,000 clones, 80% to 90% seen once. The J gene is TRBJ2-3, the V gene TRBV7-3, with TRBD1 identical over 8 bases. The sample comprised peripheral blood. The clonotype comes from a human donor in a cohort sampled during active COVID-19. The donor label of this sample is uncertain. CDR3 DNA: TGTGCCAGCAGCTTAACGGACAGGGCATCTGATACGCAGTATTTT. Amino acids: CASSLTDRASDTQYF.